The 3 T cell receptor beta chains below were found in one sample sequenced in a study of Tregs in tolerant kidney transplant recipients. Sequencing was performed with immunoSEQ multiplex PCR; in TCRdb, only in-frame clones are kept and a portion is missing. The sample data list about 11,000 clones. Mixed chimerism was transient after nonmyeloablative marrow transplants from related graft donors. The specimen comprised CD8+ T cells from blood (PBMCs), sampled 24 months after the transplant. These TCRs come from a human patient who received a combined kidney and bone marrow transplant. Part of the T cell pool may stem from the graft donor.

A remark on this clone: Read sequence stops 3 residues before the CDR3 end, and the germline J gene provides the missing end. The chain links TRBV20-1 to TRBJ2-1, with 10 bases that match TRBD2. CDR1 DFQATT and CDR2 SNEGSKA come from the germline V gene (reference sequence). V shed 1 base and J 5 bases; nucleotides not matched to a gene: 8. The CDR3 has 16 residues. CDR3 DNA (partial): TGCAGTGCTAGAGTACTAGCGGGACCCAGCCACAATGAG. It is translated as CSARVLAGPSHNE. The whole CDR3 protein is CSARVLAGPSHNEQFF.

In the case of this clone: The read terminates 3 residues before the CDR3 end, so the remaining end is supplied by the germline J gene. J is TRBJ2-7 and V is TRBV7-9, with 8 positions matching TRBD2. The CDR3 sequence is 13 residues long. Germline V gives CDR1 SEHNR, CDR2 FQNEAQ (reference sequence). J was trimmed by 6 bases and V by 4 bases; bases with no gene match: 5. CDR3 DNA (partial): TGTGCCAGCAGCTCGGGACTAGTTGGCGAG. Translating gives CASSSGLVGE. The entire CDR3 protein reads CASSSGLVGEQYF.

About this clone: Read sequence stops 3 residues before the CDR3 end, and the germline J gene provides the missing end. V is TRBV29-1 and J is TRBJ2-2; TRBD1 matches at 10 bases. V trimming: 3 bases; J trimming: 6 bases; junction bases outside the gene matches: 4. Per the germline V gene, CDR1 is SQVTM and CDR2 is ANQGSEA. The CDR3 spans 14 residues. CDR3 sequence reads: CSVDLGQGPGELFF. The DNA read from the CDR3 is TGCAGCGTTGATTTGGGACAGGGGCCCGGGGAG.